Listed below are T cell receptor beta chains from one sample, sequenced in a study of spatial heterogeneity in lung cancer. TCRdb passed the 5' RACE reads through MiXCR, listing each CDR3 protein once. The table lists about 92,000 distinct CDR3 sequences, 10% to 15% of them singletons, with about two fifths in the top ten. The specimen was PBMCs, collected at surgery. These receptors were obtained from a male donor with early-stage non-small cell lung cancer. Both conserved end residues are part of each CDR3. Each record gives: V gene, clone size, J gene, D gene, CDR3 protein, CDR3 DNA. D genes are given only for firm matches. The listing skips clone size in some rows; elsewhere it reads once, few, many or a size class.

>TRBV7-2|NA|TRBJ2-5|TRBD2
CASSLAGGGAIKTQYF
TGTGCCAGCAGCTTGGCCGGCGGGGGGGCTATAAAGACCCAGTACTTC
>TRBV7-2|NA|TRBJ2-3|NA
CASSPPPERPSTDTQYF
TGTGCCAGCAGCCCCCCTCCGGAGAGACCTAGCACAGATACGCAGTATTTT
>TRBV6-2/TRBV6-3|few|TRBJ2-1|TRBD2
CASWRGGQEQFF
TGTGCCAGCTGGCGGGGGGGCCAGGAGCAGTTCTTC
>TRBV7-2|NA|TRBJ2-7|NA
CASSPHPSADYEQYF
TGTGCCAGCAGCCCCCACCCCTCCGCGGACTACGAGCAGTACTTC
>TRBV28|NA|TRBJ2-1|NA
CASAGLVRNEQFF
TGTGCCAGCGCCGGCCTTGTTCGCAATGAGCAGTTCTTC
>TRBV7-9|many|TRBJ2-7|NA
CASSLRGGPYEQYF
TGTGCCAGCAGCTTAAGGGGGGGTCCCTACGAGCAGTACTTC
>TRBV5-1|many|TRBJ2-5|NA
CASSLVGSQETQYF
TGCGCCAGCAGCTTGGTAGGCTCCCAAGAGACCCAGTACTTC
>TRBV18|few|TRBJ2-7|TRBD1
CASSPGQGAYEQYF
TGTGCCAGCTCACCCGGACAGGGAGCCTACGAGCAGTACTTC
>TRBV9|NA|TRBJ2-3|TRBD2
CASSVTSGDTDTQYF
TGTGCCAGCAGCGTAACTAGCGGGGACACAGATACGCAGTATTTT
>TRBV7-2|NA|TRBJ2-3|NA
CASRIRDFSGDTQYF
TGTGCCAGCAGGATTCGGGACTTTTCTGGGGATACGCAGTATTTT
>TRBV11-2|many|TRBJ1-4|TRBD1
CAPGSRGLGEKLFF
TGTGCCCCTGGGAGTAGGGGGCTCGGTGAAAAACTGTTTTTT
>TRBV3-1|many|TRBJ1-6|NA
CASSNPNSPLHF
TGTGCCAGCAGTAACCCTAATTCACCCCTCCACTTT
>TRBV4-1|NA|TRBJ1-2|NA
CASSQDPISYGYTF
TGCGCCAGCAGCCAAGACCCGATTAGCTATGGCTACACCTTC
>TRBV10-3|NA|TRBJ2-7|NA
CAISEPLTDYEQYF
TGTGCCATCAGTGAGCCCCTGACAGATTACGAGCAGTACTTC
>TRBV7-8|few|TRBJ2-7|NA
CASSLLGGAQVEQYF
TGTGCCAGCAGCTTACTTGGTGGGGCCCAGGTCGAGCAGTACTTC
>TRBV12-3/TRBV12-4|many|TRBJ2-3|NA
CASSLDWRTDTQYF
TGTGCCAGCAGTTTGGACTGGCGTACAGATACGCAGTATTTT
>TRBV6-5|few|TRBJ1-1|NA
CASRPTWEDTEAFF
TGTGCCAGCAGACCTACATGGGAGGACACTGAAGCTTTCTTT
>TRBV6-2/TRBV6-3|few|TRBJ2-3|NA
CASRFNGSPTQYF
TGTGCCAGCAGATTTAACGGGTCTCCTACGCAGTATTTT